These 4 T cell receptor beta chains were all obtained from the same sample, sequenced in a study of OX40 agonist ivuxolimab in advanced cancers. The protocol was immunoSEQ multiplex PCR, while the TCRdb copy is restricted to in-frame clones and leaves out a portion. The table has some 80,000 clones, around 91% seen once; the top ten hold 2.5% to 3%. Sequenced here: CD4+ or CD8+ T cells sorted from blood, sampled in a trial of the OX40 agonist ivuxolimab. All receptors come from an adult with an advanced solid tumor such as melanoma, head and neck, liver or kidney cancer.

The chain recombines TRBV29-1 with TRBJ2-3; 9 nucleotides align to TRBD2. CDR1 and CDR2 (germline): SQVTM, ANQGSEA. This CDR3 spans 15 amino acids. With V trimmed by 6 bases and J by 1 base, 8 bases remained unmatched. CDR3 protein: CSVFLAGRRTDTQYF. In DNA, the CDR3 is TGCAGCGTCTTTCTAGCGGGGCGACGCACAGATACGCAGTATTTT.

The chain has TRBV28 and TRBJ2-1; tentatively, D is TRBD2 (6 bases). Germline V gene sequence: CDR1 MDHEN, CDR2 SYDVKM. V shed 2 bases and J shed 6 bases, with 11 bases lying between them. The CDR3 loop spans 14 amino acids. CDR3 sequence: CASSLQLATNEQFF. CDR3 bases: TGTGCCAGCAGTTTACAGCTAGCGACCAATGAGCAGTTCTTC.

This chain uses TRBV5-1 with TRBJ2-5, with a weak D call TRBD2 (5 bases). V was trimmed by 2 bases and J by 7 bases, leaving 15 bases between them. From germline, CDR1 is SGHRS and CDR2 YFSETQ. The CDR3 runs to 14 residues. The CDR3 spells CASSLGRGAGTQYF. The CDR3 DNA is TGCGCCAGCAGCTTAGGACGGGGTGCAGGGACCCAGTACTTC.

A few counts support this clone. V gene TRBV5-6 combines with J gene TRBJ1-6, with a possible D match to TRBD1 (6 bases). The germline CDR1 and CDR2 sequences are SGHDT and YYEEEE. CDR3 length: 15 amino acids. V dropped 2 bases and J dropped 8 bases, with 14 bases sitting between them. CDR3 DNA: TGTGCCAGCAGCTTTGGGGGAGGGGGATATTCACCCCTCCACTTT. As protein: CASSFGGGGYSPLHF.